This entry lists 22 T cell receptor beta chains sequenced from one sample in a study of T cells in Graves' hyperthyroidism and ophthalmopathy. From RNA transcripts, TCR beta CDR3 regions were amplified. An initial round of RT-PCR targeting the TCR CDR3 relied on the HTBI primer set. TCRdb used MiXCR to reprocess the multiplex PCR reads, holding one entry per CDR3 protein. The sample yields roughly 500,000 distinct CDR3 sequences, approximately 49% seen once. The sample consisted of peripheral blood or thyroid tissue (not recorded which). Receptors were obtained from an adult woman with Graves' disease, either hyperthyroidism or ophthalmopathy (not recorded which).

The chain couples TRBV28 to TRBJ1-1; D not certain. V shed 7 bases and J shed 7 bases, with 16 bases lying between them. Germline CDR1 MDHEN, CDR2 SYDVKM. The CDR3 covers 13 residues. The CDR3 sequence: CASTFGLSGEAFF. The CDR3 DNA sequence: TGTGCCAGCACCTTTGGACTGAGTGGTGAAGCTTTCTTT.

To note about this clonotype: The junction does not match germline at one end; this may be a read error. The V and J genes are TRBV10-2 and TRBJ2-5; tentative D call: TRBD2 (6 bases). Germline CDR1 WSHSY, CDR2 SAAADI. This CDR3 is built from 15 residues. For the CDR3, the DNA is TGTGCCAGCAGCTTGCGTTCTAGCGTAGCAGAGACCCAGTACTTC. This sequence encodes CASSLRSSVAETQYF.

The CDR3 sequence is CASSEGGRYSPLHF. CDR3 nucleotide sequence: TGTGCCAGCAGTGAAGGGGGCAGATATTCACCCCTCCACTTT. The chain is built from TRBV2 and TRBJ1-6; D might be TRBD1 (5 bases). The V gene's germline CDR1 is SNHLY and CDR2 FYNNEI. CDR3 length: 14 residues. V dropped 1 base and J dropped 8 bases, with 9 bases sitting between them.

This sequence joins TRBV7-2 and TRBJ1-2, with unresolved D. Trimming removed 1 base from V and 8 bases from J, with 11 bases in between. CDR1 is SGHTA, CDR2 FQGNSA, per germline. The CDR3 has 13 residues. The DNA of the CDR3 is TGTGCCAGCAGCTTAGGGGATGGGAGAGGCTACACCTTC. Protein sequence: CASSLGDGRGYTF.

This clonotype was observed at least ten times. The chain employs TRBV19 and TRBJ2-7; D possibly corresponds to TRBD1 (6 bases). CDR1 is LNHDA and CDR2 is SQIVND in the germline V gene (reference sequence). The ends were cut back, 10 bases at V and 2 bases at J, with 21 bases in the middle. The CDR3 sequence is 15 residues long. The CDR3 DNA follows: TGTGCCACCGCTCAGGGGCACCAAGGAACCTACGAGCAGTACTTC. Translation: CATAQGHQGTYEQYF.

This clonotype occurred many times. This rearrangement joins TRBV24-1 to TRBJ2-1, with D perhaps matching TRBD2 (5 bases). V gave up 5 bases and J gave up 12 bases, with 16 bases separating them. This CDR3 has 13 amino acids. Germline V gene data show CDR1 as KGHDR and CDR2 as SFDVKD. CDR3 bases: TGTGCCACCAGTGTCGGTGCGGCTCGGGGGCAGTTCTTC. It is translated as CATSVGAARGQFF.

This clonotype was detected ten times or more. V is TRBV20-1 and J is TRBJ1-2; 7 bases are a match to TRBD1. There are 14 residues in the CDR3. J was trimmed by 2 bases and V by 0 bases; bases with no gene match: 3. Per germline, CDR1 DFQATT and CDR2 SNEGSKA (reference sequence). CDR3 sequence reads: CSARDVTGNYGYTF. For the CDR3, the DNA is TGCAGTGCTAGAGACGTGACAGGGAACTATGGCTACACCTTC.

This clonotype appeared many times. This rearrangement joins TRBV29-1 to TRBJ1-5; D call uncertain. Trimming cost V 2 bases and J 0 bases, with 11 bases left between them. Germline lookup yields CDR1 SQVTM and CDR2 ANQGSEA. This CDR3 is built from 15 residues. The CDR3 protein is CSVEPYRNSNQPQHF. The CDR3 nucleotides read TGCAGCGTTGAACCGTACCGAAATAGCAATCAGCCCCAGCATTTT.

This clonotype was picked up one time. This may arise from a read error, as a much more abundant clone is one base away. The chain links TRBV6-8 to TRBJ1-1, with D possibly TRBD1 on 5 matching bases. Per the germline V gene, CDR1 is MNHGY and CDR2 is SAAAGT. The CDR3 consists of 17 residues. V was pared by 5 bases and J by 4 bases, with 23 bases between. The CDR3 spells CASSPRTDSPMSTEAFF. The CDR3 nucleotides read TGTGCCAGCAGTCCCCGGACTGACAGCCCAATGAGCACTGAAGCTTTCTTT.

The chain recombines TRBV20-1 with TRBJ2-5, with TRBD1 matching over 7 bases. V was clipped by 5 bases and J by 3 bases; unmatched bases: 9. This CDR3 has 14 residues. Germline V gives CDR1 DFQATT, CDR2 SNEGSKA (reference sequence). The CDR3 nucleotides are TGCAGTGCTCCGACAGGGAGAGGAAAAGAGACCCAGTACTTC. Residues: CSAPTGRGKETQYF.

This clonotype has more than one count but fewer than ten. The chain is built from TRBV29-1 and TRBJ1-2, with TRBD1 matching over 10 bases. CDR3 size: 14 residues. The V gene end was trimmed by 3 bases and the J gene end by 6 bases; junction bases not matched to a gene: 7. Germline V lookup: CDR1 SQVTM, CDR2 ANQGSEA. The chain's CDR3 is CSVEGDRGRDGYTF. The CDR3 nucleotides read TGCAGCGTTGAGGGTGACAGGGGGCGGGATGGCTACACCTTC. Full variable domain (remainder filled in from reference TRBV29-1 and TRBJ1-2): SAVISQKPSRDICQRGTSLTIQCQVDSQVTMMFWYRQQPGQSLTLIATANQGSEATYESGFVIDKFPISRPNLTFSTLTVSNMSPEDSSIYLCSVEGDRGRDGYTFGSGTRLTVV.

The rearrangement links TRBV20-1 to TRBJ1-1; no firm D call. The CDR3 has 14 amino acids. The ends were cut back, 3 bases at V and 0 bases at J, with 11 bases in the middle. Germline V gene data show CDR1 as DFQATT and CDR2 as SNEGSKA (reference sequence). CDR3 bases: TGCAGTGCTAGCCCCGCCACCGTGAACACTGAAGCTTTCTTT. Translating gives CSASPATVNTEAFF.

The table lists this clonotype with many counts. The chain links TRBV5-1 to TRBJ1-1, with D maybe TRBD1 (5 bases). Trimming removed 2 bases from V and 6 bases from J, with 17 bases in between. The length of the CDR3 is 15 residues. Germline V gene data show CDR1 as SGHRS and CDR2 as YFSETQ. This CDR3 reads CASSFGQGGFAEAFF. The CDR3 DNA reads TGCGCCAGCAGCTTTGGGCAGGGCGGTTTCGCTGAAGCTTTCTTT.

This rearrangement joins TRBV2 to TRBJ1-1, with 12 bases aligning to TRBD1. Germline trimming cut 5 bases from V and 0 bases from J; bases unmatched to any gene: 7. The germline V gene encodes CDR1 SNHLY and CDR2 FYNNEI. There are 17 residues in the CDR3. The CDR3 here is CASSWGTGGLLNTEAFF. The CDR3 DNA is TGTGCCAGCAGTTGGGGGACAGGGGGCCTCCTGAACACTGAAGCTTTCTTT.

This clonotype was counted ten times or more. This rearrangement joins TRBV10-3 to TRBJ2-2; 7 nucleotides match TRBD1. V was pared by 0 bases and J by 0 bases, with 1 base of the junction left unmatched. The CDR3 extends over 16 amino acids. Germline assignment: CDR1 ENHRY and CDR2 SYGVKD. CDR3 DNA: TGTGCCATCAGTGAGTCTGGGACAGCGAACACCGGGGAGCTGTTTTTT. It codes for CAISESGTANTGELFF.

The sample holds many counts of this clonotype. The V call is TRBV20-1, the J call TRBJ2-2; 9 bases align to TRBD2. V trimming: 5 bases; J trimming: 5 bases; junction bases outside the gene matches: 12. Germline-derived CDR1 and CDR2 are DFQATT and SNEGSKA (reference sequence). The CDR3 spans 16 residues. As DNA, the CDR3 is TGCAGTGCTTCCAGTCCCGGGACTAGCAGAACCGGGGAGCTGTTTTTT. It encodes CSASSPGTSRTGELFF.

The V gene is TRBV6-1, the J gene TRBJ2-2; no reliable D call. The CDR3 extends over 12 amino acids. The germline V and J ends were trimmed by 6 bases and 7 bases, with 9 bases remaining between them. From germline, CDR1 is MNHNS and CDR2 SASEGT. CDR3 loop: CASSVEGGELFF. The CDR3 DNA reads as TGTGCCAGCAGCGTAGAAGGCGGGGAGCTGTTTTTT.

This chain uses TRBV9 with TRBJ1-1; D remains ambiguous. V was trimmed by 1 base and J by 0 bases, leaving 7 bases between them. CDR1 and CDR2 (germline): SGDLS, YYNGEE. The CDR3 length is 14 residues. This CDR3 reads CASSVRVLNTEAFF. In DNA, the CDR3 is TGTGCCAGCAGCGTAAGGGTCCTGAACACTGAAGCTTTCTTT.

V and J are TRBV20-1 and TRBJ2-3, with D possibly being TRBD2 (5 bases). Trimming cost V 1 base and J 0 bases, with 8 bases left between them. The CDR3 has 14 amino acids. Germline V gene sequence: CDR1 DFQATT, CDR2 SNEGSKA (reference sequence). CDR3 amino acids: CSARGGASTDTQYF. The CDR3 DNA follows: TGCAGTGCTAGAGGGGGAGCTAGCACAGATACGCAGTATTTT.

The rearrangement joins TRBV10-3 to TRBJ1-2; perhaps TRBD1 as D (5 bases). This CDR3 spans 13 amino acids. From germline, CDR1 is ENHRY and CDR2 SYGVKD. The V end lost 7 bases, the J end lost 4 bases, and 13 bases lay between the germline ends. The CDR3 DNA follows: TGTGCCATCACCGAGGGAACAGGCTATGGCTACACCTTC. Residues: CAITEGTGYGYTF.

This clonotype was counted many times. The genes are TRBV29-1 and TRBJ1-1; TRBD1 is a possible D gene (5 bases). V was pared by 4 bases and J by 6 bases, with 9 bases between. The V gene's germline CDR1 is SQVTM and CDR2 ANQGSEA. The CDR3 length is 11 residues. In nucleotides, the CDR3 is TGCAGCGTTGGGCAGGGCTCTGAAGCTTTCTTT. It translates to CSVGQGSEAFF.

Many counts were recorded for this clonotype. V is TRBV6-2 or TRBV6-3 and J is TRBJ1-5; D gene unclear. CDR3 length equals 14 residues. V was shortened by 2 bases and J by 2 bases, with 7 bases between the two germline ends. Per the germline V gene, CDR1 is MNHEY and CDR2 is SVGEGT. The CDR3 here is CASSYPYGNQPQHF. As DNA, the CDR3 is TGTGCCAGCAGTTACCCCTATGGCAATCAGCCCCAGCATTTT.